This TCR beta chain was sequenced during a study of blood T cell repertoires in COVID-19. Across the study: The United States, Italy and Spain supplied acute and convalescent COVID-19 samples.

The age range of participants was about 18 to 100 years, with residence in about two dozen US areas. Those designated as exposed participants met a COVID-19 case within 2 weeks before study entry. This CDR3 is built from 15 residues. V shed 3 bases and J shed 2 bases, with 15 bases lying between them. Germline V gene sequence: CDR1 SGDLS, CDR2 YYNGEE. Original methodology: Amplification of reference gene primers was used by the study to estimate nucleated cell counts. Sequenced by immunoSEQ multiplex PCR; TCRdb stores in-frame clones only, minus some. The V and J calls and the clone size are those of that table, but D and trimming were determined from the DNA. The table includes a few hundred thousand clones, over 75% detected once.

The J gene is TRBJ2-7, the V gene TRBV9; D not resolved. The sequenced sample consisted of PBMCs or T cells enriched from blood (not recorded which). The sequence came from a woman between 18 and 29 years old who had been exposed to COVID-19. This chain's CDR3 is CASSAVAVTTYEQYF. CDR3 sequence (DNA): TGTGCCAGCAGCGCAGTCGCAGTTACTACCTACGAGCAGTACTTC.